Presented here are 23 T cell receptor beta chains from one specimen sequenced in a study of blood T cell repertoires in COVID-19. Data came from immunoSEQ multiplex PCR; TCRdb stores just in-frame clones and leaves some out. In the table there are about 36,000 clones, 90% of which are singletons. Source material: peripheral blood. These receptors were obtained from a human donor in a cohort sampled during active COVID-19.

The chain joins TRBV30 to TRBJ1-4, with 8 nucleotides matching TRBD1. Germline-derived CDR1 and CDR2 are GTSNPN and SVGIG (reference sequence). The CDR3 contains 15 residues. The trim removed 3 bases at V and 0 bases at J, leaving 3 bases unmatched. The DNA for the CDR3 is TGTGCCTGGAGGGGACAGGATGCAACTAATGAAAAACTGTTTTTT. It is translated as CAWRGQDATNEKLFF.

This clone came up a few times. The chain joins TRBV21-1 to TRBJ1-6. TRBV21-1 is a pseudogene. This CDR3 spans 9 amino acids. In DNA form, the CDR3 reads TGTGCCATCCTAGTACCCCTCCACTTT. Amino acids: CAILVPLHF.

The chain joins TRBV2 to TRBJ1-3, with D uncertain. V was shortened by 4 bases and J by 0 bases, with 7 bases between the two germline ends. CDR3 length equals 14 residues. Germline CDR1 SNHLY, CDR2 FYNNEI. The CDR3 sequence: CASSGHFSGNTIYF. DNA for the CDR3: TGTGCCAGCAGTGGACACTTCTCTGGAAACACCATATATTTT.

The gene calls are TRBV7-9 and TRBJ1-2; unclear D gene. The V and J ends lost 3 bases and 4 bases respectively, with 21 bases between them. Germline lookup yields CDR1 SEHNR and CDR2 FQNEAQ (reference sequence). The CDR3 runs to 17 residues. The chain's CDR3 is CASSFNIRPGSLYGYTF. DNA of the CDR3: TGTGCCAGCAGCTTTAACATCCGGCCCGGGAGCCTCTATGGCTACACCTTC.

The CDR3: CASSEDYSYEQYF. For the CDR3, the DNA is TGTGCCAGCAGCGAGGACTACTCCTACGAGCAGTACTTC. The chain combines TRBV7-2 with TRBJ2-7; TRBD2 might be the D (6 bases). V lost 5 bases and J 0 bases, leaving 8 bases between the germline ends. This CDR3 spans 13 amino acids. CDR1 and CDR2 (germline): SGHTA, FQGNSA.

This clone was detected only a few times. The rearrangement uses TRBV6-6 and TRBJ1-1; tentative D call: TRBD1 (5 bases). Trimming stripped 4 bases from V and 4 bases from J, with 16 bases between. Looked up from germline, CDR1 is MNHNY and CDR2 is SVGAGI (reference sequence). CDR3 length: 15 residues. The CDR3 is CASSSLPQGGTEAFF. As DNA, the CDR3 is TGTGCCAGCAGTTCCCTCCCCCAGGGCGGCACTGAAGCTTTCTTT.

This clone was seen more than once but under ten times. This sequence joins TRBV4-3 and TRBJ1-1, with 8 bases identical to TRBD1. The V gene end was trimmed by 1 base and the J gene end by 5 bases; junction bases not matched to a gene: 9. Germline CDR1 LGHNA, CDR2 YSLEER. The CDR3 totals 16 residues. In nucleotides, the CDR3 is TGCGCCAGCAGCCAAGGTCCGGGACAGGTTGATACTGAAGCTTTCTTT. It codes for CASSQGPGQVDTEAFF.

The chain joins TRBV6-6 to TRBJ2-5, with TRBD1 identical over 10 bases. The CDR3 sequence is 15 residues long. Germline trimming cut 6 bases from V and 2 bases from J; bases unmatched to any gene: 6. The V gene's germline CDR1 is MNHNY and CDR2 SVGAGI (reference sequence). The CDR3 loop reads CASRTGGGRQETQYF. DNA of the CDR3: TGTGCCAGCAGGACAGGGGGCGGGCGGCAAGAGACCCAGTACTTC.

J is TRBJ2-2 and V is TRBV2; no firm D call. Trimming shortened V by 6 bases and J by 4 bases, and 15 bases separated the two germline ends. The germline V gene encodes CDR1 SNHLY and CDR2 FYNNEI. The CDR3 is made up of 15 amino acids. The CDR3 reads CASSEESVGTGELFF. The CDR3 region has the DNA TGTGCCAGCAGCGAGGAGTCGGTTGGCACCGGGGAGCTGTTTTTT.

CDR3 DNA sequence: TGTGCCAGCTCACCAGGGCTAGCGGGGAGCAATGAGCAGTTCTTC. Its translation: CASSPGLAGSNEQFF. The rearrangement uses TRBV18 and TRBJ2-1; 9 bases line up with TRBD2. The V gene's germline CDR1 is KGHSH and CDR2 LQKENI. The CDR3 spans 15 residues. V was clipped by 2 bases and J by 6 bases; unmatched bases: 5.

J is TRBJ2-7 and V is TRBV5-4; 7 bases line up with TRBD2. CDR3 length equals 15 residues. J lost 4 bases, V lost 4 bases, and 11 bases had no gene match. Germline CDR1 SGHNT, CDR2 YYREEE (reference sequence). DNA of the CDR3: TGTGCCAGCAGCCAATCAGCGGGAAAGACGTACGAGCAGTACTTC. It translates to CASSQSAGKTYEQYF.

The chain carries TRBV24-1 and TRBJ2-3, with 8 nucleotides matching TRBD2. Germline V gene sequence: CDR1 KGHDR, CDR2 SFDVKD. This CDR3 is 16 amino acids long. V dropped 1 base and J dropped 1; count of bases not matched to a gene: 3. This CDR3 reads CATSDFQTSGTDTQYF. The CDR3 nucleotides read TGTGCCACCAGTGATTTCCAGACTAGCGGCACAGATACGCAGTATTTT.

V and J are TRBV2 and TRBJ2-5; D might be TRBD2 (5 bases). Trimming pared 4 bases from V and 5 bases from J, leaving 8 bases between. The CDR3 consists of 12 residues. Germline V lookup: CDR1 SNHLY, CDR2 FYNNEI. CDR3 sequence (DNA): TGTGCCAGCAGTGCAGAGCGGGAGACCCAGTACTTC. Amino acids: CASSAERETQYF. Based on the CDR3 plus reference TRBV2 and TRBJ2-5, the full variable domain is EPEVTQTPSHQVTQMGQEVILRCVPISNHLYFYWYRQILGQKVEFLVSFYNNEISEKSEIFDDQFSVERPDGSNFTLKIRSTKLEDSAMYFCASSAERETQYFGPGTRLLVL.

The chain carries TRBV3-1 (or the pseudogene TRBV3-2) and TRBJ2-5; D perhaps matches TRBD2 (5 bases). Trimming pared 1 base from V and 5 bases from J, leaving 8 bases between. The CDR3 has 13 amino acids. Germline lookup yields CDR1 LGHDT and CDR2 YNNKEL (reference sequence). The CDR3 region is CASSQGLAETQYF. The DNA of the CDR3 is TGTGCCAGCAGCCAAGGGCTAGCCGAGACCCAGTACTTC.

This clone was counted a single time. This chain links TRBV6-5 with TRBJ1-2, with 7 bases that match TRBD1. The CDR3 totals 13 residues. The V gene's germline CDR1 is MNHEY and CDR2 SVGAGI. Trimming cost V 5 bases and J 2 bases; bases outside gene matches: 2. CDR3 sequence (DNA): TGTGCCAGCAGTCGGGGACAGAACTATGGCTACACCTTC. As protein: CASSRGQNYGYTF.

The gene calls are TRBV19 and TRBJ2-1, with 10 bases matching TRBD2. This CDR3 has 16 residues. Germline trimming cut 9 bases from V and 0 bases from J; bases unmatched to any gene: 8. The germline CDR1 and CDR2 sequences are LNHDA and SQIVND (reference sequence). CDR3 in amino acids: CARYPGLASSYNEQFF. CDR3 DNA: TGTGCCAGGTACCCGGGACTAGCGAGCTCCTACAATGAGCAGTTCTTC.

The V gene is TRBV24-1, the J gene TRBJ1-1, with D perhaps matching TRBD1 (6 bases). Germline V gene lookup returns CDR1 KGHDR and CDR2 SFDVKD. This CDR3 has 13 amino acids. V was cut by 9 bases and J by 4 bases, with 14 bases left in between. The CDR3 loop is CATAGQFGTEAFF. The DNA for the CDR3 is TGTGCCACCGCTGGACAGTTTGGCACTGAAGCTTTCTTT.

This CDR3 is CASSPQGNTEAFF. CDR3 nucleotide sequence: TGTGCCAGCAGCCCCCAGGGAAACACTGAAGCTTTCTTT. The rearrangement joins TRBV3-1 (or the pseudogene TRBV3-2) to TRBJ1-1, with D maybe TRBD1 (5 bases). The germline V and J ends were trimmed by 4 bases and 2 bases, with 8 bases remaining between them. The CDR3 is 13 amino acids. Germline CDR1 reads LGHDT; CDR2 reads YNNKEL (reference sequence).

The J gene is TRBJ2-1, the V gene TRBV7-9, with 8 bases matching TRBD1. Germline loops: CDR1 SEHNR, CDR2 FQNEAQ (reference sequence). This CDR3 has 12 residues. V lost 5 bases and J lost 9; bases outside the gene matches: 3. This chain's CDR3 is CASSRQGPEQFF. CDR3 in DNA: TGTGCCAGCAGCAGACAGGGGCCTGAGCAGTTCTTC.

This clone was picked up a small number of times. CDR3 in amino acids: CASKVRRDQPQHF. The CDR3 nucleotides read TGTGCCAGCAAAGTCCGGAGGGATCAGCCCCAGCATTTT. The genes are TRBV2 and TRBJ1-5; unclear D gene. The CDR3 loop spans 13 amino acids. From germline, CDR1 is SNHLY and CDR2 FYNNEI. V was shortened by 7 bases and J by 5 bases, with 12 bases between the two germline ends.

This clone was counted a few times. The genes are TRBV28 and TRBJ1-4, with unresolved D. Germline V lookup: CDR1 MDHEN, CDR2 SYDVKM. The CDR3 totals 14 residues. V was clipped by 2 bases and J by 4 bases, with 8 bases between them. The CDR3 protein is CASSLKEINEKLFF. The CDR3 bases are TGTGCCAGCAGTTTAAAGGAGATTAATGAAAAACTGTTTTTT. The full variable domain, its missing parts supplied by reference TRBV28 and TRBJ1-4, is DVKVTQSSRYLVKRTGEKVFLECVQDMDHENMFWYRQDPGLGLRLIYFSYDVKMKEKGDIPEGYSVSREKKERFSLILESASTNQTSMYLCASSLKEINEKLFFGSGTQLSVL.

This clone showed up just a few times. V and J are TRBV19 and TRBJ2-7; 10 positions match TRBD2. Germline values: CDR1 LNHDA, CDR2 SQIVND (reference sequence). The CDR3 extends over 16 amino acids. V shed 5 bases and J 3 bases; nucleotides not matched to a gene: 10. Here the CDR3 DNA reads TGTGCCAGTAGTGCCCTAGGGGCTAGCGGGAGCTACGAGCAGTACTTC. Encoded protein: CASSALGASGSYEQYF.

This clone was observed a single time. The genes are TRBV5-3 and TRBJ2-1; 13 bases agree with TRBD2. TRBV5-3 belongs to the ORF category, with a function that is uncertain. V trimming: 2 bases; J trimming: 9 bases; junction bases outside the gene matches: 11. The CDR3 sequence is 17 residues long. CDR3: CARSFLPGLAGASEQFF. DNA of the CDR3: TGTGCCAGAAGCTTTCTACCTGGACTAGCGGGAGCGAGTGAGCAGTTCTTC.